One sample yielded the 27 T cell receptor beta chains listed below, sequenced in a study of T cells in Graves' hyperthyroidism and ophthalmopathy. Using RNA transcripts as the source, TCR beta CDR3 regions were amplified. Researchers ran a first-round RT-PCR on the TCR CDR3 using the HTBI primer set. TCRdb redid the calling of the multiplex PCR reads with MiXCR, one entry per CDR3 protein. Of approximately 590,000 distinct CDR3 sequences listed, around 14% are singletons. The sequenced sample was blood. These receptors originate from a woman aged 25-40 years with Graves' hyperthyroidism.

This clonotype has more than one count but fewer than ten. The J gene is TRBJ1-2, the V gene TRBV12-3 or TRBV12-4; D not certain. CDR3 size: 11 residues. Trimming pared 1 base from V and 8 bases from J, leaving 5 bases between. CDR3 nucleotides: TGTGCCAGCAGTTTAGGGAGCGGCTACACCTTC. Translating it yields CASSLGSGYTF.

This clonotype was detected many times. One junction end does not reproduce the germline sequence, and a read error may be involved. The chain has TRBV5-1 and TRBJ2-7, with 7 bases identical to TRBD1. Germline V lookup: CDR1 SGHRS, CDR2 YFSETQ. The CDR3 is 13 residues long. The CDR3: CASSLGTVYEQYF. The CDR3 coding sequence is TGTGCCAGCAGCTTGGGGACAGTCTACGAGCAGTACTTC.

This clonotype was picked up many times. V is TRBV30 and J is TRBJ2-1; 14 bases are a match to TRBD2. Germline loops: CDR1 GTSNPN, CDR2 SVGIG (reference sequence). Losses at the gene ends were 0 bases for V and 7 bases for J; bases not matched to a gene: 11. The CDR3 sequence is 18 residues long. The CDR3 sequence is CAWSVLGGLAGGVNEQFF. CDR3 nucleotides: TGTGCCTGGAGTGTACTCGGTGGACTAGCGGGAGGTGTGAATGAGCAGTTCTTC.

V gene TRBV29-1 combines with J gene TRBJ2-3; 9 bases line up with TRBD1. Germline trimming cut 4 bases from V and 2 bases from J; bases unmatched to any gene: 4. CDR1 and CDR2 (germline): SQVTM, ANQGSEA. CDR3 size: 14 residues. The DNA for the CDR3 is TGCAGCGTTGCGGGACAGGGAAACACAGATACGCAGTATTTT. Translated, it gives CSVAGQGNTDTQYF.

This clonotype was detected only a few times. This chain joins TRBV14 and TRBJ2-7; D is undetermined. Trimming left V 0 bases short and J 3 bases short, with 9 bases between. The CDR3 consists of 14 residues. Germline V gives CDR1 SGHDN, CDR2 FVKESK. CDR3 DNA sequence: TGTGCCAGCAGCCAAGATCCCGACGGCTACGAGCAGTACTTC. Translated: CASSQDPDGYEQYF. Drawing the rest from reference TRBV14 and TRBJ2-7, the complete variable domain is EAGVTQFPSHSVIEKGQTVTLRCDPISGHDNLYWYRRVMGKEIKFLLHFVKESKQDESGMPNNRFLAERTGGTYSTLKVQPAELEDSGVYFCASSQDPDGYEQYFGPGTRLTVT.

The gene calls are TRBV27 and TRBJ2-7; D is unresolved. This CDR3 is 14 amino acids long. The V gene lost 2 bases and the J gene lost 3 bases, with 11 bases spanning the gap. Germline V lookup: CDR1 MNHEY, CDR2 SMNVEV (reference sequence). In nucleotides, the CDR3 is TGTGCCAGCAGTTTAGATCCGACATACTACGAGCAGTACTTC. It translates to CASSLDPTYYEQYF.

The chain recombines TRBV19 with TRBJ2-2; D is unclear. The length of the CDR3 is 21 residues. Germline CDR1 reads LNHDA; CDR2 reads SQIVND (reference sequence). Trimming removed 2 bases at V and 4 bases at J, with 29 bases between. CDR3 protein: CASSIPLEAFLGSGGTGELFF. The CDR3 region has the DNA TGTGCCAGTAGTATACCCCTTGAGGCATTTTTGGGATCGGGCGGCACCGGGGAGCTGTTTTTT.

The sample holds many counts of this clonotype. The V gene is TRBV6-1, the J gene TRBJ2-3; 8 bases are shared with TRBD2. Germline V gene sequence: CDR1 MNHNS, CDR2 SASEGT. Trimming took 2 bases from V and 2 from J; bases not matched to a gene: 21. CDR3 length: 21 residues. The DNA of the CDR3 is TGTGCCAGCAGTGAAAAGGGACTAGGCCAGCCGTGGTTGCCCCCCACAGATACGCAGTATTTT. Translated: CASSEKGLGQPWLPPTDTQYF.

This clonotype was picked up many times. The chain couples TRBV7-3 to TRBJ2-1, with no clear D. The germline CDR1 and CDR2 sequences are SGHTA and FQGTGA. The CDR3 has 15 amino acids. Trimming took 0 bases from V and 0 from J, leaving 6 bases between them. CDR3 sequence (DNA): TGTGCCAGCAGCTTAACACCCCGCTCCTACAATGAGCAGTTCTTC. Protein: CASSLTPRSYNEQFF.

This clonotype showed up many times. The rearrangement links TRBV12-3 or TRBV12-4 to TRBJ1-3, with D perhaps TRBD1 (5 bases). This CDR3 spans 16 amino acids. The V and J ends lost 6 bases and 4 bases respectively, with 19 bases between them. The CDR3 bases are TGTGCCAGCAGCCCCCCCCGCCCGAACAGGGGAAACACCATATATTTT. Its translation is CASSPPRPNRGNTIYF.

This clonotype was counted a few times. The chain employs TRBV29-1 and TRBJ2-6; D uncertain. CDR3 length: 14 residues. Germline CDR1 is SQVTM and CDR2 is ANQGSEA. V dropped 4 bases and J dropped 0 bases, with 7 bases sitting between them. The CDR3 DNA sequence: TGCAGCGTTGCCGAAGACTCTGGGGCCAACGTCCTGACTTTC. Translation gives CSVAEDSGANVLTF.

This clonotype was seen ten or more times. This rearrangement joins TRBV3-1 to TRBJ2-3, with D possibly TRBD2 on 5 matching bases. The CDR3 loop spans 16 amino acids. The V gene lost 4 bases and the J gene lost 2 bases, with 16 bases spanning the gap. Germline V gives CDR1 LGHDT, CDR2 YNNKEL (reference sequence). CDR3 loop: CASSPRRRTNTDTQYF. CDR3 in DNA: TGTGCCAGCAGCCCCCGGAGGCGGACGAACACAGATACGCAGTATTTT.

This chain joins TRBV5-5 and TRBJ2-5, with D perhaps TRBD1 (5 bases). The CDR3 loop spans 14 amino acids. CDR1 is SGHKS and CDR2 is YYEKEE in the germline V gene (reference sequence). Trimming cost V 0 bases and J 3 bases, with 9 bases left between them. CDR3 DNA: TGTGCCAGCAGCTTGGAGACAGCAAAAGAGACCCAGTACTTC. Encoded protein: CASSLETAKETQYF.

About this clonotype itself: This may come from a read error, since a much larger clone is one base off. The rearrangement uses TRBV18 and TRBJ2-2; a possible D gene is TRBD1 (6 bases). V lost 2 bases and J 2 bases, leaving 12 bases between the germline ends. This CDR3 contains 16 residues. Germline V gene sequence: CDR1 KGHSH, CDR2 LQKENI. The DNA for the CDR3 is TGTGCCAGCTCACCAGTGTACAGGGCCAACACCGGGGAGCTGTTTTTT. Translated, it gives CASSPVYRANTGELFF.

This chain connects TRBV24-1 to TRBJ2-7, with 8 positions matching TRBD1. The CDR3 contains 14 residues. The germline CDR1 and CDR2 sequences are KGHDR and SFDVKD. V gave up 3 bases and J gave up 3 bases; unmatched junction bases: 3. The CDR3 coding sequence is TGTGCCACCAGTGATGACACAGGGGGCTACGAGCAGTACTTC. It is translated as CATSDDTGGYEQYF.

Written as DNA, the CDR3 is TGTGCCACCGGCGGCACAGGTGCGGAGCCCCAGCATTTT. This sequence encodes CATGGTGAEPQHF. The rearrangement links TRBV15 to TRBJ1-5, with a weak D call TRBD1 (5 bases). Trimming left V 8 bases short and J 8 bases short, with 16 bases between. This CDR3 comprises 13 residues. Germline V CDR1 and CDR2: LNHNV, YYDKDF (reference sequence).

This clonotype was seen a handful of times. This chain joins TRBV30 and TRBJ1-6; 7 nucleotides align to TRBD1. Trimming removed 8 bases from V and 7 bases from J; junction bases left unmatched: 8. The CDR3 is 13 residues long. Germline V lookup: CDR1 GTSNPN, CDR2 SVGIG (reference sequence). Written as DNA, the CDR3 is TGTGCCGGTGCCGGGACAGTGAATTCACCCCTCCACTTT. Residues: CAGAGTVNSPLHF.

At least ten counts were recorded for this clonotype. The chain recombines TRBV3-1 with TRBJ1-4; 8 nucleotides line up with TRBD1. CDR1 and CDR2 (germline): LGHDT, YNNKEL (reference sequence). The junction had 1 base not matched to a gene; V was cut back by 1 base and J by 6 bases. This CDR3 is 14 amino acids long. The CDR3 DNA sequence: TGTGCCAGCAGCCAAGCACAGGGGGATGAAAAACTGTTTTTT. Its protein is CASSQAQGDEKLFF.

This clonotype was detected many times. V is TRBV2 and J is TRBJ1-1; possible D gene TRBD1, 5 bases. There are 15 residues in the CDR3. Trimming left V 4 bases short and J 0 bases short, with 12 bases between. CDR1 is SNHLY and CDR2 is FYNNEI in the germline V gene. In DNA, the CDR3 is TGTGCCAGCAGTGCCGGGACGAGCATGAACACTGAAGCTTTCTTT. Its translation is CASSAGTSMNTEAFF.

This clonotype was counted between two and nine times. V and J are TRBV6-1 and TRBJ2-5; D is uncertain. The CDR3 sequence is 14 residues long. The V and J ends lost 8 bases and 1 base respectively, with 14 bases between them. Germline CDR1 MNHNS, CDR2 SASEGT. CDR3 in amino acids: CASGVMYFQETQYF. The CDR3, as DNA: TGTGCCAGCGGTGTTATGTACTTCCAAGAGACCCAGTACTTC.

A note on this clonotype: Germline is not matched at one junction end, which may reflect a read error. The gene calls are TRBV30 and TRBJ2-3; D unclear. The CDR3 length is 12 residues. Germline assignment: CDR1 GTSNPN and CDR2 SVGIG (reference sequence). The CDR3 sequence is CAWNRATDMQYF. The CDR3 DNA reads as TGTGCCTGGAATCGGGCCACAGATATGCAGTATTTT.

This clonotype appeared a few times. The chain is built from TRBV4-1 and TRBJ2-1, with 14 bases lining up with TRBD2. The germline gives CDR1 MGHRA, CDR2 YSYEKL. The CDR3 is 19 amino acids. J lost 2 bases, V lost 4 bases, and 10 bases had no gene match. The chain's CDR3 is CASSPPGLAGVGAYNEQFF. The CDR3, as DNA: TGCGCCAGCAGCCCTCCGGGACTAGCGGGAGTGGGGGCCTACAATGAGCAGTTCTTC.

This clonotype has a count of ten or more. In DNA, the CDR3 is TGCAGTGCTAGAGATTCAAGGACTAGCGGGGATTCCTACGAGCAGTACTTC. This translates into CSARDSRTSGDSYEQYF. The gene calls are TRBV20-1 and TRBJ2-7; TRBD2 matches 12 bases. The CDR3 has 17 residues. The germline V gene encodes CDR1 DFQATT and CDR2 SNEGSKA (reference sequence). The J segment lost 1 base and the V segment lost 0 bases, leaving 7 bases of the junction unmatched.

The chain combines TRBV10-3 with TRBJ2-6; D is uncertain. Germline-derived CDR1 and CDR2 are ENHRY and SYGVKD. V was pared by 4 bases and J by 4 bases, with 14 bases between. The CDR3 is 16 amino acids. The CDR3 sequence is CAISGPSLQGANVLTF. The CDR3 coding sequence is TGTGCCATCAGTGGTCCTTCGTTGCAAGGGGCCAACGTCCTGACTTTC.

V and J are TRBV28 and TRBJ2-3; 10 bases align to TRBD2. V gave up 3 bases and J gave up 0 bases; unmatched junction bases: 15. CDR3 length equals 20 residues. Germline CDR1 MDHEN, CDR2 SYDVKM. The CDR3 spells CASSFSSLAGVLTSTDTQYF. The CDR3 nucleotides read TGTGCCAGCAGTTTCTCGTCTCTAGCGGGAGTTCTGACTAGCACAGATACGCAGTATTTT.

This clonotype was observed many times. The chain uses TRBV11-2 and TRBJ2-1; D unresolved. Looked up from germline, CDR1 is SGHAT and CDR2 is FQNNGV. Trimming pared 2 bases from V and 5 bases from J, leaving 7 bases between. The CDR3 sequence is 13 residues long. This CDR3 reads CASSLRIDNEQFF. CDR3 DNA: TGTGCCAGCAGCTTACGGATAGACAATGAGCAGTTCTTC.

This clonotype was observed at least ten times. This chain connects TRBV29-1 to TRBJ2-3; D not certain. V lost 8 bases, J lost 2 bases, and 11 bases lay in between. Germline V gene data show CDR1 as SQVTM and CDR2 as ANQGSEA. CDR3 length: 12 residues. The CDR3 sequence is CSTLPLTDTQYF. DNA for the CDR3: TGCAGCACACTCCCTCTCACAGATACGCAGTATTTT.